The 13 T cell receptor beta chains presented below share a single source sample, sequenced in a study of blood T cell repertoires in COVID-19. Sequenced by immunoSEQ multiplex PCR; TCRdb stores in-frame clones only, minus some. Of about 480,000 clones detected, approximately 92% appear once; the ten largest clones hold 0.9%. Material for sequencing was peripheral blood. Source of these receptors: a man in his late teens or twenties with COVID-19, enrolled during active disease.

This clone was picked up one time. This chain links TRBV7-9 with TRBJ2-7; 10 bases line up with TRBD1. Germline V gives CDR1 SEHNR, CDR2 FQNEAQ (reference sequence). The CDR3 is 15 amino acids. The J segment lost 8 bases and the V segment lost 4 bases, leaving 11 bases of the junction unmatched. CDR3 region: CASSSPGQGPLKQYF. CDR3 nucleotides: TGTGCCAGCAGCTCTCCGGGACAGGGGCCTTTGAAGCAGTACTTC.

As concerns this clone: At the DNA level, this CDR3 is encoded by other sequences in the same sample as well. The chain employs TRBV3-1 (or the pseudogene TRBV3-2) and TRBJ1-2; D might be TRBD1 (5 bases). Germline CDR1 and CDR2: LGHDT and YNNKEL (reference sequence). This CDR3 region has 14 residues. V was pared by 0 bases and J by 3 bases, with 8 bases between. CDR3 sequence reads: CASSQEGVYYGYTF. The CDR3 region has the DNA TGTGCCAGCAGCCAAGAAGGGGTCTACTATGGCTACACCTTC.

In DNA, the CDR3 is TGTGCCAGCAGCCCGACAGGGAGTATCGACACCGGGGAGCTGTTTTTT. Amino acids: CASSPTGSIDTGELFF. This chain uses TRBV7-9 with TRBJ2-2; 7 positions agree with TRBD1. The junction had 9 bases not matched to a gene; V was cut back by 5 bases and J by 3 bases. Germline V gene lookup returns CDR1 SEHNR and CDR2 FQNEAQ (reference sequence). The CDR3 is 16 residues long.

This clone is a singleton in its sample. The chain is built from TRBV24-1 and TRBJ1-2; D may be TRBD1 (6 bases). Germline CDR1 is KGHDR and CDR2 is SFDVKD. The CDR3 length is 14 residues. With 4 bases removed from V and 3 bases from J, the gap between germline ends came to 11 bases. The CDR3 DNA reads TGTGCCACCAGTGACCCCGGACAGCACTATGGCTACACCTTC. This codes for CATSDPGQHYGYTF.

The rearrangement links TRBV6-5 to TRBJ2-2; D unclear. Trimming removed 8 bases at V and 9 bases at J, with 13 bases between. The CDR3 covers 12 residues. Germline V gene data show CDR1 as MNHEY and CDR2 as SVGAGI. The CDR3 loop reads CASFGDLRELFF. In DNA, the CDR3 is TGTGCCAGCTTCGGAGATTTACGGGAGCTGTTTTTT.

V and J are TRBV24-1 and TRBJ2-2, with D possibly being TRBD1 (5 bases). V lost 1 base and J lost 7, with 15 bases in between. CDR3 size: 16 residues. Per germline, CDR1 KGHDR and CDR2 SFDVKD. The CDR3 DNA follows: TGTGCCACCAGTGATTTCTCAGGGTCCCACATCGGGGAGCTGTTTTTT. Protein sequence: CATSDFSGSHIGELFF.

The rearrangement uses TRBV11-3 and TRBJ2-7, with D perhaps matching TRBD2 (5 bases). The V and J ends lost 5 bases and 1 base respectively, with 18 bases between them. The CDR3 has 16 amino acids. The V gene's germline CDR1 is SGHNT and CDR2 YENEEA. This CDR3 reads CASSPFEGDKSYEQYF. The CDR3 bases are TGTGCCAGCAGCCCTTTTGAGGGAGACAAATCCTACGAGCAGTACTTC.

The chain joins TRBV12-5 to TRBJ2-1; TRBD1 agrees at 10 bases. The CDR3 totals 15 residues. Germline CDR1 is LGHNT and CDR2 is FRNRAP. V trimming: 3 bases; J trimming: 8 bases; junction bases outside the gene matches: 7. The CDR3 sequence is CASGLPGQGPHEQFF. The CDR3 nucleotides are TGTGCTAGTGGTTTACCGGGACAGGGGCCCCATGAGCAGTTCTTC.

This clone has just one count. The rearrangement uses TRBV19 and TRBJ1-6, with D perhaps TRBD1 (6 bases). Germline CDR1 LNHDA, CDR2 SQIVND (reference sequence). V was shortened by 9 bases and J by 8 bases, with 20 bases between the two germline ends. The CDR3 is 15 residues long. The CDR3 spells CASGTTYQGDSPLHF. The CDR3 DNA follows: TGTGCCAGCGGGACAACCTACCAGGGTGATTCACCCCTCCACTTT.

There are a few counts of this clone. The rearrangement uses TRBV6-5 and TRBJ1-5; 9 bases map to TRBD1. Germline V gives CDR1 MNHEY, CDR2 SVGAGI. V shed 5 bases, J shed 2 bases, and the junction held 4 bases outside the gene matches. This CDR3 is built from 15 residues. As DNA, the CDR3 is TGTGCCAGCAGTAGGACAGGGGAAGGCAATCAGCCCCAGCATTTT. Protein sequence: CASSRTGEGNQPQHF.

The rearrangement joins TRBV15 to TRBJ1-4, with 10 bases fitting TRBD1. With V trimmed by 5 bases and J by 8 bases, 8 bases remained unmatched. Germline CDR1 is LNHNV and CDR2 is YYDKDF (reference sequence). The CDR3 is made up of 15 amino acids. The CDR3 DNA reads TGTGCCACCAGCCCAACTGGGACAGGGGAGGAAAAACTGTTTTTT. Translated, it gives CATSPTGTGEEKLFF.

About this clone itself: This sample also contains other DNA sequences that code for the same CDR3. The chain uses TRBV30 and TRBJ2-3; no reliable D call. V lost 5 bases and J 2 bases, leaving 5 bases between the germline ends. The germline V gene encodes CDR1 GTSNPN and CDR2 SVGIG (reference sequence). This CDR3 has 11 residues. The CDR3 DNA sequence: TGTGCCTGGGGGTACACAGATACGCAGTATTTT. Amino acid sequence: CAWGYTDTQYF.

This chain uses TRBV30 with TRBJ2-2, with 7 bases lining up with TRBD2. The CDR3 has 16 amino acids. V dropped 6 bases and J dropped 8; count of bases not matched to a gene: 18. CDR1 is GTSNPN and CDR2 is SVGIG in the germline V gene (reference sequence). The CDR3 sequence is CACTSAGAKVSGELFF. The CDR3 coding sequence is TGTGCCTGCACGTCTGCGGGAGCGAAAGTGTCTGGGGAGCTGTTTTTT.